A single TCR beta chain is shown here with its context. The clone's antigen remains unknown. No base quality information exists; no much larger clone differs at one position. Peripheral blood CD8+ and CD4+ T cells from healthy donors, Susac syndrome patients and multiple sclerosis patients were profiled using high-throughput TCR beta sequencing. Recently defined diagnostic criteria for definite or probable disease were met by the Susac syndrome patients. Bulk CD8+ and CD4+ T cells were purified by magnetic negative isolation, whereas CD8+ TEMRA cells were enriched by FACS. Blood was drawn into EDTA tubes, processed within 24 hours, and PBMCs were isolated by density gradient centrifugation. PBMCs intended for TCR sequencing were cryopreserved in liquid nitrogen and were subsequently thawed in a 37 degrees C water bath. The sorted or isolated CD4+, CD8+ and CD8+ TEMRA cells had a purity of 90% or higher.

This sample was taken from a study of CD8 T cells in Susac syndrome (dated by TCRdb to between 2018 and 2021). About the study as a whole: Of the Susac syndrome patients who were sequenced, over five had clinically active disease and eight were in clinical remission. At the time of blood withdrawal, Susac syndrome patients were either therapy-naive, taking corticosteroids (with some also receiving IVIg), or on IVIg alone. Repertoire sequencing was used to test whether CD8+ T cell activation and differentiation in Susac syndrome was antigen driven. Clonality of the CD8+ T cell repertoire was compared between over 10 healthy donors, approximately 14 Susac syndrome patients and 15 multiple sclerosis patients. General conclusions and limits of the study: Looking at Susac-specific public clones, the researchers identified under 20 in the total CD8+ repertoire and several in the CD8+ TEMRA repertoire. Clonal expansion was observed in Susac syndrome CD8+ repertoires, with the highest expansion in CD8+ TEMRA cells and greater expansion in clinically active than in remitting patients. The study acknowledged that relatively few individuals were included in the TCR sequencing and HLA analysis.

V ends up 4 bases short and J 2 bases short, with an unmatched junction base count of 9. Inclusive of the bounding cysteine and phenylalanine, the CDR3 is 18 residues long. The CDR3 DNA has 54 bases and is translated from base 1. RNA was extracted using the RNeasy kit, and roughly 0.5 to 1 microgram was reverse transcribed with random hexamers. The immunoSEQ multiplex PCR assay, which covers 54 Vbeta and 13 Jbeta segments, was used to amplify TCR beta CDR3 regions. To correct PCR amplification bias, a synthetic template baseline was used for both primer optimization and computational correction. The source study handled its data this way. Reads were annotated to V, D and J genes according to IMGT and were analyzed with immunoSEQ Analyzer, with only productive sequences retained. Clonality was calculated as one minus the Shannon entropy normalized by log2 of the number of productive unique sequences. Public and private clones were assessed among the 100 most prevalent clones of each patient and control. Susac-specific clones were defined as absent from healthy and MS cohorts, 850 to 1,300 published viral clones and other ImmuneACCESS disease sequences. TCRdb redid the processing of the public reads, applying fastp at Q25 and MiXCR, and retained in-frame beta chains. All rows with the same CDR3 protein become a single entry with the most common DNA and genes. The V and J calls and clone size are TCRdb's, not the authors'. For this sample there are roughly 130,000 distinct CDR3 sequences; 85% to 95% appear just once. The ten largest clonotypes hold about 0.27% of the sample.

Recombination linked TRBV12-3 or TRBV12-4 to TRBJ2-3; 13 central bases correspond to TRBD2. Sequencing was done on a sample of CD8+ T cells from PBMCs. The sequence came from a human donor with Susac syndrome. The DNA reads as follows: TGTGCCAGCAGTTCGACCCGGACTAGCGGGGGCCCCACAGATACGCAGTATTTT. Its amino acids are CASSSTRTSGGPTDTQYF.